This TCR beta chain came from a study of T cell repertoires in cytomegalovirus infection. Findings and caveats of the study: People with CMV and the relevant HLA were identified by cumulative public TCR beta family frequency.

MiXCR, run by TCRdb on the reads, gives a single entry per CDR3 protein. The table lists hundreds of thousands of distinct CDR3 sequences, 6.5% of them singletons. This clonotype was found a few times. Its specificity is not known. Germline lookup yields CDR1 SGDLS and CDR2 YYNGEE. The CDR3 has 17 residues. Losses at the gene ends were 4 bases for V and 0 bases for J; bases not matched to a gene: 12. The sample was PBMCs. The chain uses TRBV9 and TRBJ2-7; TRBD1 aligns across 8 bases. This receptor was taken from a human donor in good health (CMV status not recorded). Some clones in this sample may be carry-over from other donors' samples. The CDR3 spells CASSPSGLDRGSYEQYF. In nucleotides, the CDR3 is TGTGCCAGCAGCCCCTCGGGGCTAGACAGGGGCTCCTACGAGCAGTACTTC. The whole variable domain, remainder taken from reference TRBV9 and TRBJ2-7, is DSGVTQTPKHLITATGQRVTLRCSPRSGDLSVYWYQQSLDQGLQFLIQYYNGEERAKGNILERFSAQQFPDLHSELNLSSLELGDSALYFCASSPSGLDRGSYEQYFGPGTRLTVT.